The T cell receptor beta chain under discussion was sequenced for a study of regulatory T cells in long-lasting Graves disease. Germline CDR1 SGHRS, CDR2 YFSETQ. V lost 0 bases to trimming and J lost 6 bases, with 10 bases between them. The CDR3 runs 13 residues. Construction of TCR beta libraries relied on iRepertoire HTBI primers and on Arm-PCR targeting CDR3 regions. TCRdb fed the multiplex PCR reads into MiXCR, producing one record per CDR3 protein. Here the sample spans under 400,000 distinct CDR3 sequences, 16% being singletons. Noted time point: newly diagnosed GD, antithyroid drugs for less than 3 months. There was RNA extracted from PBMCs, and the TCR library was made from it. These same records also appear under a second study, on T cells in Graves' hyperthyroidism and ophthalmopathy.

The TCR was taken from a man aged 40-55 years with Graves disease. The source was peripheral blood mononuclear cells (PBMCs), collected at new diagnosis, from a patient treated with antithyroid drugs. J is TRBJ2-7 and V is TRBV5-1; no definite D call. The CDR3 DNA reads as TGCGCCAGCAGCTTGGTAACCGAAGGCGAGCAGTACTTC. This encodes CASSLVTEGEQYF.